This TCR beta chain came from a study of regulatory T cells in long-lasting Graves disease. The ends were cut back, 0 bases at V and 3 bases at J, with 6 bases in the middle. The CDR3 spans 14 residues. iRepertoire HTBI primers and Arm-PCR of CDR3 regions built TCR beta libraries. TCRdb fed the multiplex PCR reads into MiXCR, producing one record per CDR3 protein. The sample has fewer than 400,000 distinct CDR3 sequences; 15% to 20% are singletons. This clonotype was seen many times. The sample's time point: newly diagnosed GD, antithyroid drugs for less than 3 months. Scientists built the TCR library using RNA that was extracted from PBMCs. Graves' disease diagnosis followed American Thyroid Association guidelines.

The sequence was obtained from a female donor with Graves disease. This sample comprised peripheral blood mononuclear cells (PBMCs), obtained at new diagnosis, from a patient treated with antithyroid drugs. V usage is TRBV12-3 or TRBV12-4 and J usage is TRBJ1-5; no reliable D call. CDR3 residues: CASSLAGSNQPQHF. CDR3 nucleotides: TGTGCCAGCAGTTTAGCAGGGTCCAATCAGCCCCAGCATTTT.